A single sample gave rise to the 28 T cell receptor beta chains below, sequenced in a study of cytomegalovirus exposure and HLA in healthy donors. 13 Jbeta primers and 60 Vbeta primers were used for the PCR. Repertoires were generated with immunoSEQ multiplex PCR, while TCRdb's copy carries only in-frame clones and drops some. This repertoire comprises over 100,000 clones; its ten largest clones make up over 1.5%. Input material: PBMCs. The receptors were gathered from a woman in her thirties or forties in good health and CMV-seropositive.

This rearrangement joins TRBV5-6 to TRBJ2-1, with unresolved D. V was clipped by 2 bases and J by 2 bases, with 11 bases between them. CDR1 and CDR2 (germline): SGHDT, YYEEEE. The CDR3 consists of 15 residues. The CDR3 coding sequence is TGTGCCAGCAGCTTCGGCCTAGTTGCCTACAATGAGCAGTTCTTC. Translation: CASSFGLVAYNEQFF.

The rearrangement uses TRBV5-1 and TRBJ2-6, with D possibly TRBD1 on 6 matching bases. Germline values: CDR1 SGHRS, CDR2 YFSETQ. V dropped 2 bases and J dropped 2 bases, with 8 bases sitting between them. The CDR3 sequence is 15 residues long. CDR3 sequence (DNA): TGCGCCAGCAGCTTACAGGGTACTGGGGCCAACGTCCTGACTTTC. Residues: CASSLQGTGANVLTF.

The gene calls are TRBV11-1 and TRBJ1-2; no clear D. The CDR3 sequence is 14 residues long. V was trimmed by 3 bases and J by 3 bases, leaving 11 bases between them. Looked up from germline, CDR1 is SGHAT and CDR2 is FQDESV (reference sequence). CDR3 nucleotides: TGTGCCAGCAGCTTTCAGGATGTCGACTATGGCTACACCTTC. As protein: CASSFQDVDYGYTF.

The gene calls are TRBV30 and TRBJ2-7, with D perhaps TRBD1 (6 bases). CDR1 GTSNPN and CDR2 SVGIG come from the germline V gene (reference sequence). The CDR3 spans 10 residues. V was shortened by 4 bases and J by 7 bases, with 8 bases between the two germline ends. The CDR3 reads CAWMGTEQYF. The CDR3 DNA sequence: TGTGCCTGGATGGGGACAGAGCAGTACTTC.

The chain links TRBV5-5 to TRBJ1-1, with D unresolved. V lost 6 bases, J lost 2 bases, and 5 bases lay in between. The CDR3 totals 11 residues. Germline V lookup: CDR1 SGHKS, CDR2 YYEKEE (reference sequence). CDR3 sequence reads: CASTSNTEAFF. The CDR3 DNA reads TGTGCCAGCACCTCTAACACTGAAGCTTTCTTT.

J is TRBJ2-7 and V is TRBV5-1; 8 bases map to TRBD2. This CDR3 has 16 amino acids. Germline CDR1 reads SGHRS; CDR2 reads YFSETQ. Trimming cost V 0 bases and J 4 bases; bases outside gene matches: 9. The DNA of the CDR3 is TGCGCCAGCAGCTTGGGAGGTAGACTAGCGACTTACGAGCAGTACTTC. Translated: CASSLGGRLATYEQYF.

The chain combines TRBV5-6 with TRBJ2-3, with 12 bases aligning to TRBD2. The CDR3 consists of 16 residues. The V segment lost 0 bases and the J segment 3 bases; nucleotides outside the gene matches: 2. Germline V gene sequence: CDR1 SGHDT, CDR2 YYEEEE. The CDR3 bases are TGTGCCAGCAGCTTGGCGACTAGCGGGAGAACAGATACGCAGTATTTT. This sequence encodes CASSLATSGRTDTQYF.

CDR3 loop: CASSYGTSAKNIQYF. The CDR3 region has the DNA TGTGCCAGCAGCTACGGGACTAGCGCCAAAAACATTCAGTACTTC. The J gene is TRBJ2-4, the V gene TRBV5-6; TRBD2 matches at 9 bases. V gave up 3 bases and J gave up 1 base; unmatched junction bases: 2. The CDR3 totals 15 residues. Germline CDR1 and CDR2: SGHDT and YYEEEE.

The chain employs TRBV6-1 and TRBJ2-5; D is undetermined. Trimming took off 4 bases at V and 2 bases at J, with 8 bases between the two ends. Germline lookup yields CDR1 MNHNS and CDR2 SASEGT. This CDR3 has 13 residues. CDR3 coding DNA: TGTGCCAGCAGTGTTGACGGGCAAGAGACCCAGTACTTC. As protein: CASSVDGQETQYF.

The chain uses TRBV27 and TRBJ2-3; 10 bases are shared with TRBD2. Trimming took 5 bases from V and 5 from J; bases not matched to a gene: 13. Looked up from germline, CDR1 is MNHEY and CDR2 is SMNVEV (reference sequence). CDR3 size: 17 residues. This chain's CDR3 is CASSPSALAGYVDTQYF. CDR3 nucleotide sequence: TGTGCCAGCAGTCCGAGCGCACTAGCGGGATATGTAGATACGCAGTATTTT.

The chain is built from TRBV28 and TRBJ2-5, with 10 bases matching TRBD2. V lost 4 bases, J lost 3 bases, and 2 bases stayed unmatched. CDR1 and CDR2 (germline): MDHEN, SYDVKM. The CDR3 runs to 14 residues. For the CDR3, the DNA is TGTGCCAGCAGTTCCGGACTAGCGGAAGAGACCCAGTACTTC. It translates to CASSSGLAEETQYF.

The rearrangement joins TRBV29-1 to TRBJ2-3, with TRBD1 matching over 10 bases. The V gene's germline CDR1 is SQVTM and CDR2 ANQGSEA. V trimming: 3 bases; J trimming: 5 bases; junction bases outside the gene matches: 14. The CDR3 runs to 17 residues. In DNA form, the CDR3 reads TGCAGCGTTGATCTGAGTGAGGGGACAGGGGATTTAGATACGCAGTATTTT. Protein product: CSVDLSEGTGDLDTQYF.

V is TRBV5-1 and J is TRBJ2-3; 12 bases align to TRBD2. CDR1 SGHRS and CDR2 YFSETQ come from the germline V gene. The junction had 15 bases not matched to a gene; V was cut back by 4 bases and J by 15 bases. The CDR3 consists of 15 residues. CDR3 sequence reads: CASSPGGTSGSEGYF. The CDR3 nucleotides read TGCGCCAGCAGCCCGGGAGGGACTAGCGGGTCGGAAGGATATTTT.

This chain connects TRBV9 to TRBJ2-3; D may be TRBD2 (7 bases). This CDR3 spans 17 amino acids. The V end was cut by 0 bases, the J end by 4 bases, with 18 bases between. CDR1 and CDR2 from the germline V gene are SGDLS and YYNGEE. CDR3 amino acids: CASSVEVGGGPADTQYF. CDR3 DNA: TGTGCCAGCAGCGTAGAGGTAGGGGGGGGGCCGGCAGATACGCAGTATTTT.

The chain uses TRBV27 and TRBJ2-7, with 9 positions matching TRBD2. CDR1 is MNHEY and CDR2 is SMNVEV in the germline V gene (reference sequence). The J segment lost 7 bases and the V segment lost 2 bases, leaving 6 bases of the junction unmatched. The CDR3 is made up of 14 amino acids. The CDR3 nucleotides read TGTGCCAGCAGTTTAGCGGGAGGGTATTTTGAGCAGTACTTC. This gives the protein CASSLAGGYFEQYF.

J is TRBJ1-5 and V is TRBV6-4, with D perhaps matching TRBD1 (5 bases). The CDR3 consists of 13 residues. V was trimmed by 3 bases and J by 3 bases, leaving 6 bases between them. Per the germline V gene, CDR1 is MRHNA and CDR2 is SNTAGT. The CDR3 DNA reads TGTGCCAGCAGTGAAGGGGCCAATCAGCCCCAGCATTTT. It specifies CASSEGANQPQHF.

The gene calls are TRBV11-2 and TRBJ2-1; TRBD1 matches 7 bases. V lost 1 base, J lost 3 bases, and 3 bases stayed unmatched. Germline V gives CDR1 SGHAT, CDR2 FQNNGV. This CDR3 region has 15 residues. The CDR3 nucleotides read TGTGCCAGCAGCTTAGGACAGGGATACTACAATGAGCAGTTCTTC. Translating gives CASSLGQGYYNEQFF.

V gene TRBV28 combines with J gene TRBJ2-5; 11 bases match TRBD2. Germline assignment: CDR1 MDHEN and CDR2 SYDVKM. This CDR3 has 16 amino acids. V lost 5 bases and J lost 2; bases outside the gene matches: 7. The CDR3 is CASSASGTSGQETQYF. CDR3 bases: TGTGCCAGCAGTGCTTCCGGGACTAGCGGACAAGAGACCCAGTACTTC.

V gene TRBV7-6 combines with J gene TRBJ1-1, with D possibly matching TRBD1 (5 bases). Trimming cost V 5 bases and J 2 bases, with 15 bases left between them. The germline gives CDR1 SGHVS, CDR2 FNYEAQ. This CDR3 region has 15 residues. The CDR3 protein is CASSLSGGENTEAFF. The DNA of the CDR3 is TGTGCCAGCAGCCTTAGTGGGGGGGAAAACACTGAAGCTTTCTTT.

The chain links TRBV19 to TRBJ1-5; 11 bases are a match to TRBD1. This CDR3 has 15 amino acids. Germline CDR1 LNHDA, CDR2 SQIVND (reference sequence). With V trimmed by 4 bases and J by 6 bases, 5 bases remained unmatched. In DNA, the CDR3 is TGTGCCAGTAGTACCGGACAGGGGGCAGGTCAGCCCCAGCATTTT. Translation gives CASSTGQGAGQPQHF.

The rearrangement uses TRBV13 and TRBJ2-1; TRBD1 matches 9 bases. Trimming took 6 bases from V and 5 from J; bases not matched to a gene: 2. The CDR3 has 13 amino acids. Germline CDR1 reads PRHDT; CDR2 reads FYEKMQ (reference sequence). CDR3 protein: CASRRQGDNEQFF. The CDR3 DNA is TGTGCCAGCAGGCGACAGGGGGACAATGAGCAGTTCTTC.

As regards this clone: At the DNA level, this CDR3 is encoded by other sequences in the same sample as well. The V call is TRBV5-1, the J call TRBJ2-1, with D perhaps TRBD2 (6 bases). Germline V gives CDR1 SGHRS, CDR2 YFSETQ. Trimming stripped 3 bases from V and 0 bases from J, with 16 bases between. The CDR3 has 17 residues. The CDR3 spells CASSSGLGPSSYNEQFF. CDR3 coding DNA: TGCGCCAGCAGCTCGGGACTGGGACCAAGCTCCTACAATGAGCAGTTCTTC. Together with reference TRBV5-1 and TRBJ2-1, the CDR3 gives the full variable domain: KAGVTQTPRYLIKTRGQQVTLSCSPISGHRSVSWYQQTPGQGLQFLFEYFSETQRNKGNFPGRFSGRQFSNSRSEMNVSTLELGDSALYLCASSSGLGPSSYNEQFFGPGTRLTVL.

The V call is TRBV9, the J call TRBJ2-2; D perhaps matches TRBD2 (5 bases). CDR1 and CDR2 (germline): SGDLS, YYNGEE. Trimming cost V 0 bases and J 3 bases, with 9 bases left between them. The CDR3 sequence is 15 residues long. This chain's CDR3 is CASSVEPSYTGELFF. Here the CDR3 DNA reads TGTGCCAGCAGCGTAGAACCTAGCTACACCGGGGAGCTGTTTTTT.

This rearrangement joins TRBV7-8 to TRBJ2-2; the D gene is possibly TRBD1 (6 bases). From germline, CDR1 is SGHVS and CDR2 FQNEAQ. V was pared by 5 bases and J by 0 bases, with 31 bases between. This CDR3 contains 22 residues. In DNA, the CDR3 is TGTGCCAGCAGCCCCCTCCCCGACAGGCAGGACCTATATACGTCGAACACCGGGGAGCTGTTTTTT. Its translation: CASSPLPDRQDLYTSNTGELFF.

The rearrangement links TRBV30 to TRBJ1-4; 7 nucleotides align to TRBD1. V lost 2 bases and J lost 10; bases outside the gene matches: 10. In germline, CDR1 is GTSNPN, CDR2 SVGIG (reference sequence). The CDR3 loop spans 14 amino acids. The CDR3 nucleotides read TGTGCCTGGAGTCCGGACAGGCTAACCCGAAAACTGTTTTTT. Its protein is CAWSPDRLTRKLFF.

The CDR3 spells CASSLEQGLEQFF. For the CDR3, the DNA is TGCGCCAGCAGCTTGGAACAGGGTCTTGAGCAGTTCTTC. This chain uses TRBV5-1 with TRBJ2-1, with D possibly TRBD1 on 6 matching bases. CDR1 and CDR2 from the germline V gene are SGHRS and YFSETQ. The V gene lost 0 bases and the J gene lost 9 bases, with 10 bases spanning the gap. This CDR3 has 13 residues.

The rearrangement uses TRBV7-8 and TRBJ1-2, with 9 bases that match TRBD1. The CDR3 contains 16 residues. The germline V gene has CDR1 SGHVS and CDR2 FQNEAQ. V was clipped by 5 bases and J by 2 bases; unmatched bases: 9. The chain's CDR3 is CASSVTGTGQNYGYTF. The CDR3 region has the DNA TGTGCCAGCAGCGTTACCGGGACAGGGCAGAACTATGGCTACACCTTC.

The chain couples TRBV28 to TRBJ2-5; 9 bases fit TRBD1. Germline CDR1 MDHEN, CDR2 SYDVKM. With V trimmed by 8 bases and J by 7 bases, 11 bases remained unmatched. The CDR3 length is 14 residues. The CDR3 sequence: CASRLTGGTGTQYF. As DNA, the CDR3 is TGTGCCAGCCGGTTGACAGGGGGAACTGGGACCCAGTACTTC.